This note documents a single TCR beta chain sequence. The antigen is unknown. The same CDR3 also results from other DNA sequences found in this sample. The data belong to a study of early stage breast cancer tumors. In the study overall: Samples were sequenced at around 10-fold average coverage. Whole-study findings and limits: Most shared enriched TCRB sequences were commonly generated ones. Tumor and normal breast were distinguished via blood comparison in 14 of 16 patients.

Each sample had two DNA replicates, approximately 0.52 ug blood or around 1.6 ug tissue. Profiling relied on immunoSEQ multiplex PCR, and the TCRdb table lists in-frame clones only, not all of them. The table includes 25,000 to 35,000 clones, roughly 78% detected once. The CDR3 covers 16 residues. V lost 3 bases, J lost 5 bases, and 5 bases stayed unmatched. Germline values: CDR1 LNHDA, CDR2 SQIVND (reference sequence). The chain has TRBV19 and TRBJ2-3, with 13 bases that match TRBD2. Sequencing was carried out using blood. This clonotype originated in a person between 55 and 70 years old with breast cancer. The CDR3: CASSIGTSGAGDTQYF. The CDR3, as DNA: TGTGCCAGTAGTATTGGGACTAGCGGGGCGGGAGATACGCAGTATTTT.